Following are 17 T cell receptor beta chains from one sample sequenced in a study of blood T cell repertoires in COVID-19 (dated by TCRdb to the early 2020s). The library was built by means of the immunoSEQ multiplex PCR assay. TCRdb retrieved this table from immuneACCESS and kept in-frame rearrangements only. Not all clones are present; in checked studies, unresolved V genes account for under half, and no reason is known for the remainder. Recorded for this sample are tens of thousands of clones; roughly 89% of them occurred a single time. 4% to 6% of the sample is held by the ten biggest clonotypes. Sequenced: peripheral blood. Receptors originate from a man in his 60s with active COVID-19.

This clone occurred once. The V call is TRBV24-1, the J call TRBJ2-7; 11 bases are shared with TRBD1. V was pared by 9 bases and J by 6 bases, with 3 bases of the junction left unmatched. Germline V gene sequence: CDR1 KGHDR, CDR2 SFDVKD. The CDR3 extends over 12 amino acids. CDR3 coding DNA: TGTGCCACCGGGACAGGGGGTGCCGAGCAGTACTTC. It codes for CATGTGGAEQYF.

The chain links TRBV18 to TRBJ1-1, with unresolved D. Germline V gene sequence: CDR1 KGHSH, CDR2 LQKENI. This CDR3 region has 14 residues. Trimming took 3 bases from V and 2 from J, leaving 10 bases between them. The CDR3 region is CASSPAGLNTEAFF. DNA of the CDR3: TGTGCCAGCTCACCGGCCGGACTCAACACTGAAGCTTTCTTT.

V gene TRBV19 combines with J gene TRBJ1-5; D gene unclear. Trimming shortened V by 8 bases and J by 1 base, and 12 bases separated the two germline ends. This CDR3 is 14 amino acids long. CDR1 LNHDA and CDR2 SQIVND come from the germline V gene (reference sequence). In DNA form, the CDR3 reads TGTGCCAGTCGGAAAGGAGGGAGCAATCAGCCCCAGCATTTT. Amino acid sequence: CASRKGGSNQPQHF.

As concerns this clone: One junction end disagrees with the germline gene, perhaps due to a read error. The chain uses TRBV5-4 and TRBJ2-4; 7 bases line up with TRBD1. The CDR3 is 15 amino acids. CDR1 is SGHNT and CDR2 is YYREEE in the germline V gene (reference sequence). Here the CDR3 reads CASSLDGTAQNIQYF. The CDR3 DNA follows: TGTGCCAGCAGCTTGGATGGGACAGCCCAAAACATTCAGTACTTC.

The chain employs TRBV9 and TRBJ1-1; D is undetermined. CDR1 is SGDLS, CDR2 YYNGEE, per germline. With 2 bases removed from V and 3 bases from J, the gap between germline ends came to 11 bases. The CDR3 is 14 amino acids. CDR3 nucleotide sequence: TGTGCCAGCAGCGTCGAGGGCGGGGACACTGAAGCTTTCTTT. This encodes CASSVEGGDTEAFF. Looking up the rest from reference TRBV9 and TRBJ1-1 gives the full variable domain: DSGVTQTPKHLITATGQRVTLRCSPRSGDLSVYWYQQSLDQGLQFLIQYYNGEERAKGNILERFSAQQFPDLHSELNLSSLELGDSALYFCASSVEGGDTEAFFGQGTRLTVV.

This sequence joins TRBV6-5 and TRBJ2-3; D uncertain. Between the trimmed V and J ends, which lost 6 bases and 2 bases, there was a span of 15 bases. The CDR3 is 15 amino acids. CDR1 MNHEY and CDR2 SVGAGI come from the germline V gene. The chain's CDR3 is CASSRRRSNTDTQYF. DNA of the CDR3: TGTGCCAGCAGCCGAAGAAGGAGTAACACAGATACGCAGTATTTT.

This chain uses TRBV14 with TRBJ2-6; weak D call: TRBD1 (6 bases). CDR1 SGHDN and CDR2 FVKESK come from the germline V gene. The CDR3 totals 16 residues. The germline V and J ends were trimmed by 3 bases and 6 bases, with 15 bases remaining between them. CDR3 DNA: TGTGCCAGCAGCCAGCGCAGGGGTTCCCTGGCCAACGTCCTGACTTTC. This translates into CASSQRRGSLANVLTF.

The rearrangement joins TRBV6-5 to TRBJ2-3; 8 bases align to TRBD1. Trimming took 7 bases from V and 4 from J; bases not matched to a gene: 7. This CDR3 has 14 residues. Germline values: CDR1 MNHEY, CDR2 SVGAGI. The CDR3 sequence is CASTLGQGSDTQYF. The CDR3 nucleotides read TGTGCCAGCACCCTCGGACAGGGTTCAGATACGCAGTATTTT.

The chain couples TRBV18 to TRBJ2-3, with D possibly matching TRBD2 (6 bases). Trimming pared 3 bases from V and 5 bases from J, leaving 6 bases between. Germline V lookup: CDR1 KGHSH, CDR2 LQKENI. This CDR3 region has 12 residues. The CDR3 coding sequence is TGTGCCAGCTCACCGCGGGGAGATACGCAGTATTTT. Its protein product is CASSPRGDTQYF.

This chain connects TRBV10-3 to TRBJ2-7; D uncertain. Looked up from germline, CDR1 is ENHRY and CDR2 is SYGVKD. The CDR3 runs to 13 residues. The V gene lost 2 bases and the J gene lost 2 bases, with 7 bases spanning the gap. As DNA, the CDR3 is TGTGCCATCAGTGAGGGGCCCACCTACGAGCAGTACTTC. Translating gives CAISEGPTYEQYF.

The chain is built from TRBV18 and TRBJ1-1; 9 bases are a match to TRBD1. CDR1 and CDR2 (germline): KGHSH, LQKENI. The ends lost 4 bases at V and 5 bases at J; junction bases unmatched: 5. The CDR3 totals 14 residues. The CDR3 spells CASSQRDRDTEAFF. The CDR3 nucleotides are TGTGCCAGCTCACAAAGGGACAGGGATACTGAAGCTTTCTTT.

The V gene is TRBV6-5, the J gene TRBJ1-3; 11 nucleotides agree with TRBD1. V shed 6 bases and J 2 bases; nucleotides not matched to a gene: 3. Germline V lookup: CDR1 MNHEY, CDR2 SVGAGI. The CDR3 has 15 residues. DNA for the CDR3: TGTGCCAGCAGGCGGACAGGGGGCCCTGGAAACACCATATATTTT. This translates into CASRRTGGPGNTIYF.

This clone showed up just a few times. This chain uses TRBV7-9 with TRBJ1-2, with no clear D. Germline V gives CDR1 SEHNR, CDR2 FQNEAQ (reference sequence). Trimming cost V 0 bases and J 3 bases, with 11 bases left between them. The CDR3 totals 15 residues. For the CDR3, the DNA is TGTGCCAGCAGCTTAGCTCCGGAGGACTACTATGGCTACACCTTC. Its protein product is CASSLAPEDYYGYTF.

This chain joins TRBV11-2 and TRBJ2-3, with 10 nucleotides matching TRBD2. The V gene end was trimmed by 5 bases and the J gene end by 5 bases; junction bases not matched to a gene: 13. Looked up from germline, CDR1 is SGHAT and CDR2 is FQNNGV. CDR3 length: 17 amino acids. The CDR3 sequence: CASSPGASGRAIDTQYF. DNA of the CDR3: TGTGCCAGCAGCCCGGGAGCGAGCGGGAGGGCCATAGATACGCAGTATTTT.

The rearrangement joins TRBV19 to TRBJ2-1; TRBD2 agrees at 11 bases. The CDR3 length is 16 residues. The trim removed 2 bases at V and 5 bases at J, leaving 5 bases unmatched. Germline CDR1 is LNHDA and CDR2 is SQIVND (reference sequence). The CDR3 spells CASSIWGTSGNNEQFF. The CDR3 nucleotides are TGTGCCAGTAGTATATGGGGGACTAGCGGAAACAATGAGCAGTTCTTC.

The sample holds a few counts of this clone. V and J are TRBV6-1 and TRBJ2-1, with TRBD1 as a possible D gene (5 bases). In germline, CDR1 is MNHNS, CDR2 SASEGT. This CDR3 comprises 15 residues. Trimming left V 0 bases short and J 4 bases short, with 10 bases between. CDR3 sequence reads: CASSEAPGSYNEQFF. CDR3 DNA sequence: TGTGCCAGCAGTGAAGCCCCAGGGTCGTACAATGAGCAGTTCTTC.

The chain joins TRBV27 to TRBJ2-7; 11 bases are shared with TRBD1. The germline V gene has CDR1 MNHEY and CDR2 SMNVEV (reference sequence). The CDR3 is 14 amino acids. Trimming at V came to 4 bases and at J to 6 bases, leaving 5 bases not matched to a gene. The CDR3 region has the DNA TGTGCCAGCAGTTACGGGACAGGGGGATCCGAGCAGTACTTC. Its protein product is CASSYGTGGSEQYF.